The 20 T cell receptor beta chains below all came from one sample that was sequenced in a study of radiation and T cells in renal cell carcinoma. Here immunoSEQ multiplex PCR was the method, and the copy in TCRdb shows in-frame clones only, minus some. The data show 45,000 to 55,000 clones, approximately 80% seen once. This sample's time point: blood 2 weeks post-SBRT. The treatment was: 15 Gy SBRT to primary tumor, nephrectomy 4 weeks later. Sample: blood, taken from a patient whose treatment included radiotherapy and nephrectomy. Receptors were obtained from a woman in her sixties or seventies with renal cell carcinoma.

The gene calls are TRBV18 and TRBJ2-5; unclear D gene. The CDR3 length is 14 residues. Germline V gene lookup returns CDR1 KGHSH and CDR2 LQKENI. V lost 0 bases to trimming and J lost 5 bases, with 10 bases between them. CDR3 protein: CASSPPSLGETQYF. The CDR3 DNA reads as TGTGCCAGCTCACCACCATCTCTCGGCGAGACCCAGTACTTC.

The count of this clone is one. V is TRBV5-8 and J is TRBJ2-3; D gene ambiguous. This CDR3 has 13 residues. Germline lookup yields CDR1 SGHTS and CDR2 YDEGEE. V was clipped by 2 bases and J by 4 bases, with 8 bases between them. CDR3 in amino acids: CASSFRSPDTQYF. CDR3 DNA sequence: TGTGCCAGCAGCTTTAGAAGTCCAGATACGCAGTATTTT.

The CDR3 nucleotides are TGTGCCAGCAGCTTAAGACAGCCGGGGCAGCCCCAGCATTTT. It encodes CASSLRQPGQPQHF. This chain connects TRBV7-8 to TRBJ1-5, with a weak D call TRBD1 (5 bases). CDR1 SGHVS and CDR2 FQNEAQ come from the germline V gene. The length of the CDR3 is 14 residues. V was clipped by 2 bases and J by 7 bases, with 12 bases between them.

The chain uses TRBV18 and TRBJ2-3; 9 bases match TRBD1. The length of the CDR3 is 15 residues. V lost 3 bases to trimming and J lost 4 bases; unmatched junction nucleotides: 5. Germline CDR1 reads KGHSH; CDR2 reads LQKENI. The CDR3 DNA sequence: TGTGCCAGCTCACCCTTACAGGGGGCCGCAGATACGCAGTATTTT. Its protein product is CASSPLQGAADTQYF.

The chain links TRBV4-2 to TRBJ2-4, with 13 positions matching TRBD2. V trimming: 0 bases; J trimming: 6 bases; junction bases outside the gene matches: 8. CDR3 length equals 18 residues. Germline V gives CDR1 LGHNA, CDR2 YNFKEQ. CDR3 protein: CASSQDRTSGGGGNIQYF. The DNA of the CDR3 is TGTGCCAGCAGCCAAGATCGGACTAGCGGGGGTGGCGGAAACATTCAGTACTTC.

The gene calls are TRBV27 and TRBJ2-3; 10 bases are shared with TRBD1. The trim removed 5 bases at V and 4 bases at J, leaving 6 bases unmatched. The CDR3 consists of 15 residues. From germline, CDR1 is MNHEY and CDR2 SMNVEV (reference sequence). CDR3 protein: CASSLDRGHADTQYF. The CDR3 DNA reads TGTGCCAGCAGTCTTGACAGGGGGCACGCAGATACGCAGTATTTT.

The table lists this clone with a count of one. The J gene is TRBJ1-3, the V gene TRBV6-5; D perhaps matches TRBD1 (6 bases). CDR1 and CDR2 from the germline V gene are MNHEY and SVGAGI. CDR3 length: 14 amino acids. V was pared by 7 bases and J by 4 bases, with 14 bases between. The CDR3 sequence is CASTRGTPGNTIYF. The CDR3 DNA sequence: TGTGCCAGCACGCGAGGGACACCAGGAAACACCATATATTTT.

The chain has TRBV18 and TRBJ1-5; TRBD1 matches 9 bases. V gave up 4 bases and J gave up 0 bases; unmatched junction bases: 1. The CDR3 runs to 15 residues. CDR1 KGHSH and CDR2 LQKENI come from the germline V gene. The CDR3 DNA sequence: TGTGCCAGCTCACAGACAGGGGGTAGCAATCAGCCCCAGCATTTT. As protein: CASSQTGGSNQPQHF.

The CDR3 is CASKQSRDRVDEQFF. The DNA of the CDR3 is TGTGCCAGCAAACAATCCCGGGACAGGGTTGATGAGCAGTTCTTC. The rearrangement joins TRBV6-5 to TRBJ2-1; TRBD1 matches at 9 bases. The CDR3 runs 15 residues. V shed 7 bases, J shed 8 bases, and the junction held 12 bases outside the gene matches. Germline V lookup: CDR1 MNHEY, CDR2 SVGAGI.

V gene TRBV5-6 combines with J gene TRBJ2-5, with TRBD2 identical over 10 bases. The V and J ends lost 3 bases and 7 bases, in that order; junction bases with no gene match: 9. Germline loops: CDR1 SGHDT, CDR2 YYEEEE. The CDR3 consists of 15 residues. The CDR3 sequence: CASSSPSGSRGTQYF. CDR3 sequence (DNA): TGTGCCAGCAGCTCCCCTAGCGGGAGCCGGGGGACCCAGTACTTC.

This clone has a count of ten or more. The same CDR3 also results from other DNA sequences found in this sample. CDR3: CASSRDSDYGYTF. Written as DNA, the CDR3 is TGTGCCAGCAGTCGCGACAGCGATTATGGCTACACCTTC. This sequence joins TRBV6-5 and TRBJ1-2, with D perhaps matching TRBD1 (5 bases). Trimming left V 5 bases short and J 5 bases short, with 12 bases between. This CDR3 comprises 13 residues. The V gene's germline CDR1 is MNHEY and CDR2 SVGAGI.

This clone was found once. This rearrangement joins TRBV7-6 to TRBJ2-1, with no clear D. Trimming cost V 1 base and J 6 bases, with 7 bases left between them. This CDR3 region has 13 residues. Germline V CDR1 and CDR2: SGHVS, FNYEAQ. The CDR3 protein is CASSLGHLNEQFF. The CDR3 bases are TGTGCCAGCAGCTTAGGCCACCTCAATGAGCAGTTCTTC.

This chain connects TRBV30 to TRBJ2-3; possible D gene TRBD1, 5 bases. With 0 bases removed from V and 3 bases from J, the gap between germline ends came to 13 bases. The CDR3 runs 15 residues. Germline V lookup: CDR1 GTSNPN, CDR2 SVGIG (reference sequence). The CDR3 DNA sequence: TGTGCCTGGAGTGTACCCCAGGGTATTACAGATACGCAGTATTTT. This gives the protein CAWSVPQGITDTQYF.

The V and J genes are TRBV28 and TRBJ1-5; D is unclear. The germline V and J ends were trimmed by 5 bases and 4 bases, with 3 bases remaining between them. Germline assignment: CDR1 MDHEN and CDR2 SYDVKM. The CDR3 spans 11 residues. The CDR3 loop reads CASSINQPQHF. For the CDR3, the DNA is TGTGCCAGCAGTATAAATCAGCCCCAGCATTTT.

The chain combines TRBV5-1 with TRBJ2-1; maybe TRBD2 (6 bases). The V gene's germline CDR1 is SGHRS and CDR2 YFSETQ. V was trimmed by 4 bases and J by 0 bases, leaving 11 bases between them. The CDR3 length is 15 residues. DNA for the CDR3: TGCGCCAGCAGCCGCTGGGACTTCTCCTACAATGAGCAGTTCTTC. Translated, it gives CASSRWDFSYNEQFF.

The rearrangement joins TRBV9 to TRBJ2-5, with a tentative D call TRBD2 (5 bases). Trimming cost V 0 bases and J 4 bases, with 16 bases left between them. This CDR3 region has 16 residues. Germline CDR1 is SGDLS and CDR2 is YYNGEE. The DNA of the CDR3 is TGTGCCAGCAGCGTAGGGGCCTCGGAGGAAGTAGAGACCCAGTACTTC. This encodes CASSVGASEEVETQYF.

This rearrangement joins TRBV5-4 to TRBJ1-4; 7 positions agree with TRBD1. This CDR3 has 16 amino acids. Germline CDR1 and CDR2: SGHNT and YYREEE (reference sequence). V shed 4 bases and J 4 bases; nucleotides not matched to a gene: 10. CDR3 DNA: TGTGCCAGCAGCACCGGGACAGAAGGGGGTAATGAAAAACTGTTTTTT. Amino acids: CASSTGTEGGNEKLFF.

The chain links TRBV6-4 to TRBJ1-2; D remains unclear. The CDR3 totals 15 residues. V lost 3 bases and J 2 bases, leaving 13 bases between the germline ends. CDR1 MRHNA and CDR2 SNTAGT come from the germline V gene. CDR3 coding DNA: TGTGCCAGCAGTGAAGGAGGAGGAGGGAACTATGGCTACACCTTC. This gives the protein CASSEGGGGNYGYTF.

J is TRBJ1-2 and V is TRBV7-9; 9 bases align to TRBD1. The CDR3 is 14 amino acids. V lost 5 bases, J lost 4 bases, and 5 bases stayed unmatched. Germline V gene sequence: CDR1 SEHNR, CDR2 FQNEAQ (reference sequence). The CDR3 region has the DNA TGTGCCAGCAGCCCGGGACAGGGACCCTATGGCTACACCTTC. Its protein is CASSPGQGPYGYTF.

The chain employs TRBV11-2 and TRBJ2-5; maybe TRBD2 (6 bases). CDR1 is SGHAT, CDR2 FQNNGV, per germline. V lost 7 bases to trimming and J lost 11 bases, with 23 bases between them. This CDR3 contains 14 residues. CDR3 sequence: CASTKGTGFSEQYF. Written as DNA, the CDR3 is TGTGCCAGCACCAAAGGGACTGGGTTTTCGGAGCAGTACTTC.